A single sample gave rise to the 18 T cell receptor beta chains below, sequenced in a study of T cell changes during pregnancy in multiple sclerosis. The method was immunoSEQ multiplex PCR; TCRdb's version includes in-frame clones alone and lacks a portion of them. The data show about 50,000 clones, just over 90% seen once. Sequences were derived from CD4+ T cells from peripheral blood mononuclear cells, sampled before pregnancy. These receptors were collected from a female donor with multiple sclerosis, enrolled in a pregnancy study.

This chain links TRBV6-5 with TRBJ1-1, with 8 bases that match TRBD1. The CDR3 is made up of 15 amino acids. Per the germline V gene, CDR1 is MNHEY and CDR2 is SVGAGI. V shed 3 bases, J shed 7 bases, and the junction held 10 bases outside the gene matches. Here the CDR3 reads CASSYHRQGRDEAFF. CDR3 in DNA: TGTGCCAGCAGTTATCACCGACAGGGGCGAGATGAAGCTTTCTTT.

V gene TRBV2 combines with J gene TRBJ2-1; TRBD1 agrees at 11 bases. Per germline, CDR1 SNHLY and CDR2 FYNNEI. The trim removed 6 bases at V and 3 bases at J, leaving 7 bases unmatched. CDR3 length: 16 amino acids. The CDR3 region is CASRNSGTGGYNEQFF. CDR3 in DNA: TGTGCCAGCAGAAACTCCGGGACAGGGGGCTACAATGAGCAGTTCTTC.

The chain links TRBV9 to TRBJ2-1, with TRBD2 matching 10 bases. CDR3 length: 14 amino acids. Looked up from germline, CDR1 is SGDLS and CDR2 is YYNGEE. V shed 5 bases, J shed 5 bases, and the junction held 4 bases outside the gene matches. The CDR3 bases are TGTGCCAGCAGTGGTACTAGCGGGAACAATGAGCAGTTCTTC. It specifies CASSGTSGNNEQFF.

This clone was found once. The CDR3 coding sequence is TGTGCCAGTCCTCCGTCAGGGTCGGGTGAGCAGTACTTC. Translated, it gives CASPPSGSGEQYF. The V and J genes are TRBV6-1 and TRBJ2-7; D perhaps matches TRBD1 (5 bases). The CDR3 loop spans 13 amino acids. The V end lost 9 bases, the J end lost 7 bases, and 19 bases lay between the germline ends. The germline CDR1 and CDR2 sequences are MNHNS and SASEGT.

J is TRBJ2-2 and V is TRBV13; 9 bases align to TRBD1. The CDR3 sequence is 19 residues long. Unmatched junction bases numbered 11, after V lost 2 bases and J lost 1 base. The V gene's germline CDR1 is PRHDT and CDR2 FYEKMQ (reference sequence). The CDR3 coding sequence is TGTGCCAGCAGCTTAAAGCCCCCGACAGGGGGTGAGAACACCGGGGAGCTGTTTTTT. This gives the protein CASSLKPPTGGENTGELFF. The variable domain in full, completed from reference TRBV13 and TRBJ2-2, reads AAGVIQSPRHLIKEKRETATLKCYPIPRHDTVYWYQQGPGQDPQFLISFYEKMQSDKGSIPDRFSAQQFSDYHSELNMSSLELGDSALYFCASSLKPPTGGENTGELFFGEGSRLTVL.

V and J are TRBV28 and TRBJ1-5; D gene ambiguous. Trimming took 8 bases from V and 0 from J, leaving 20 bases between them. Looked up from germline, CDR1 is MDHEN and CDR2 is SYDVKM. The CDR3 totals 17 residues. CDR3 nucleotides: TGTGCCAGCCATGTCCTACGGAGCCTCTATAGCAATCAGCCCCAGCATTTT. Protein sequence: CASHVLRSLYSNQPQHF. The variable domain in full, completed from reference TRBV28 and TRBJ1-5, reads DVKVTQSSRYLVKRTGEKVFLECVQDMDHENMFWYRQDPGLGLRLIYFSYDVKMKEKGDIPEGYSVSREKKERFSLILESASTNQTSMYLCASHVLRSLYSNQPQHFGDGTRLSIL.

The chain is built from TRBV5-4 and TRBJ1-1; 8 nucleotides match TRBD1. The V segment lost 5 bases and the J segment 5 bases; nucleotides outside the gene matches: 14. CDR3 length equals 16 residues. The germline gives CDR1 SGHNT, CDR2 YYREEE (reference sequence). CDR3 amino acids: CASRSTQGTGGTEAFF. In DNA, the CDR3 is TGTGCCAGCAGATCTACACAAGGGACAGGAGGGACTGAAGCTTTCTTT.

The chain is built from TRBV29-1 and TRBJ1-1, with a tentative D call TRBD1 (6 bases). V was trimmed by 5 bases and J by 6 bases, leaving 22 bases between them. The CDR3 sequence is 15 residues long. Looked up from germline, CDR1 is SQVTM and CDR2 is ANQGSEA. This chain's CDR3 is CSVSKTGRNQAEAFF. Here the CDR3 DNA reads TGCAGCGTTTCAAAGACAGGCCGCAATCAGGCTGAAGCTTTCTTT.

The CDR3 DNA reads TGTGCCAGCTCACCACAAAGGCAGGGGCCAACCGCTAACTATGGCTACACCTTC. It codes for CASSPQRQGPTANYGYTF. The chain carries TRBV18 and TRBJ1-2, with D perhaps TRBD1 (6 bases). There are 18 residues in the CDR3. The V and J ends lost 1 base and 0 bases respectively, with 18 bases between them. Germline V gene data show CDR1 as KGHSH and CDR2 as LQKENI.

This sequence joins TRBV7-2 and TRBJ2-1; 8 bases are a match to TRBD2. The germline V gene encodes CDR1 SGHTA and CDR2 FQGNSA. The V segment lost 3 bases and the J segment 6 bases; nucleotides outside the gene matches: 13. This CDR3 has 17 amino acids. The CDR3 here is CASSFKDMGLGGNEQFF. The CDR3 region has the DNA TGTGCCAGCAGCTTTAAGGATATGGGACTAGGGGGCAATGAGCAGTTCTTC.

The chain has TRBV27 and TRBJ2-3, with 11 bases matching TRBD2. The V and J ends lost 3 bases and 3 bases, in that order; junction bases with no gene match: 8. CDR3 length equals 17 residues. Germline V gene lookup returns CDR1 MNHEY and CDR2 SMNVEV (reference sequence). CDR3: CASSFSPTSGRTDTQYF. The CDR3 DNA reads TGTGCCAGCAGTTTCTCCCCAACTAGCGGGAGAACAGATACGCAGTATTTT.

CDR3 nucleotides: TGCAGCGTCGAGGGACAGGGCAGCGGTGAGCAGTTCTTC. Translated: CSVEGQGSGEQFF. The genes are TRBV29-1 and TRBJ2-1; 9 nucleotides line up with TRBD1. The CDR3 totals 13 residues. The V and J ends lost 6 bases and 9 bases, in that order; junction bases with no gene match: 9. Germline assignment: CDR1 SQVTM and CDR2 ANQGSEA.

This clone was seen just once. This chain connects TRBV27 to TRBJ2-1; 8 nucleotides line up with TRBD2. The CDR3 is 16 amino acids. Trimming took 2 bases from V and 5 from J; bases not matched to a gene: 8. Germline V gene data show CDR1 as MNHEY and CDR2 as SMNVEV (reference sequence). The CDR3 loop is CASSLRSGSNNNEQFF. CDR3 coding DNA: TGTGCCAGCAGTTTAAGAAGCGGGAGCAACAACAATGAGCAGTTCTTC.

The V and J genes are TRBV29-1 and TRBJ2-1, with 15 bases aligning to TRBD2. The CDR3 has 13 residues. Germline V gives CDR1 SQVTM, CDR2 ANQGSEA. With 7 bases clipped from V and 6 bases from J, the junction kept 1 base outside the gene matches. In DNA form, the CDR3 reads TGCAGCGCGGGACTAGCGGGAGGCAATGAGCAGTTCTTC. Translation gives CSAGLAGGNEQFF.

The V and J genes are TRBV19 and TRBJ2-2; perhaps TRBD2 as D (7 bases). The ends were cut back, 3 bases at V and 1 base at J, with 12 bases in the middle. This CDR3 is 16 amino acids long. CDR1 is LNHDA and CDR2 is SQIVND in the germline V gene (reference sequence). The CDR3, as DNA: TGTGCCAGTAGTATTAGGGAGGGGGTGAACACCGGGGAGCTGTTTTTT. Its translation: CASSIREGVNTGELFF.

This clone was detected only once. This rearrangement joins TRBV5-1 to TRBJ1-1, with a tentative D call TRBD1 (5 bases). This CDR3 is 14 amino acids long. Germline V gives CDR1 SGHRS, CDR2 YFSETQ. V lost 0 bases, J lost 4 bases, and 10 bases lay in between. CDR3 residues: CASSLAGFGTEAFF. The DNA for the CDR3 is TGCGCCAGCAGCTTGGCAGGGTTTGGCACTGAAGCTTTCTTT.

V gene TRBV19 combines with J gene TRBJ2-1, with D perhaps matching TRBD2 (6 bases). The CDR3 loop spans 15 amino acids. V dropped 9 bases and J dropped 5 bases, with 20 bases sitting between them. Germline values: CDR1 LNHDA, CDR2 SQIVND (reference sequence). CDR3 loop: CASGDPGGIHNEQFF. CDR3 bases: TGTGCCAGCGGGGACCCAGGCGGGATCCACAATGAGCAGTTCTTC.

The rearrangement uses TRBV7-2 and TRBJ2-7; 8 bases fit TRBD2. Germline CDR1 reads SGHTA; CDR2 reads FQGNSA. Trimming cost V 1 base and J 5 bases; bases outside gene matches: 7. CDR3 size: 15 residues. The CDR3 coding sequence is TGTGCCAGCAGCTTAGTAAGCGGGAGTTCCAACGAGCAGTACTTC. Protein product: CASSLVSGSSNEQYF. The variable domain in full, completed from reference TRBV7-2 and TRBJ2-7, reads GAGVSQSPSNKVTEKGKDVELRCDPISGHTALYWYRQSLGQGLEFLIYFQGNSAPDKSGLPSDRFSAERTGGSVSTLTIQRTQQEDSAVYLCASSLVSGSSNEQYFGPGTRLTVT.